The next 5 T cell receptor beta chains were all read from a single sample in a study of cytomegalovirus exposure and HLA in healthy donors. 60 Vbeta and 13 Jbeta primers were used in PCR. TCRdb's copy holds only in-frame clones and misses some; the assay was immunoSEQ multiplex PCR. This repertoire shows 90,000 to 150,000 clones, less than 10% found once; its top ten account for less than 6.5%. What was sequenced was PBMCs. These receptors were obtained from a woman in her thirties or forties in good health and CMV-seropositive.

The CDR3 loop is CASSRSSGSEQFF. The CDR3 DNA follows: TGTGCCAGCAGCCGGTCCTCAGGCAGTGAGCAGTTCTTC. The chain links TRBV6-5 to TRBJ2-1; D not certain. The CDR3 is 13 amino acids. The V end lost 6 bases, the J end lost 9 bases, and 15 bases lay between the germline ends. Germline V gene lookup returns CDR1 MNHEY and CDR2 SVGAGI.

This clone was seen a few times. This chain uses TRBV19 with TRBJ1-1; TRBD1 agrees at 9 bases. The CDR3 has 14 amino acids. Germline values: CDR1 LNHDA, CDR2 SQIVND (reference sequence). V was clipped by 6 bases and J by 5 bases; unmatched bases: 7. The CDR3 sequence is CASRADRGGTEAFF. CDR3 DNA sequence: TGTGCCAGTAGGGCCGACAGGGGGGGGACTGAAGCTTTCTTT.

This clone has a handful of counts. For the CDR3, the DNA is TGTGCCAGTAGTACCCCCAACAATGAGCAGTTCTTC. Translation gives CASSTPNNEQFF. This sequence joins TRBV19 and TRBJ2-1, with D hard to call. V shed 4 bases and J shed 5 bases, with 6 bases lying between them. Germline V lookup: CDR1 LNHDA, CDR2 SQIVND (reference sequence). This CDR3 contains 12 residues.

This clone has only a few counts. The chain joins TRBV27 to TRBJ2-1; 12 nucleotides agree with TRBD2. Looked up from germline, CDR1 is MNHEY and CDR2 is SMNVEV (reference sequence). The V segment lost 4 bases and the J segment 7 bases; nucleotides outside the gene matches: 2. This CDR3 spans 14 amino acids. DNA of the CDR3: TGTGCCAGCAGTTCCGGGACTAGCGGGAATGAGCAGTTCTTC. Translation gives CASSSGTSGNEQFF.

This clone was seen more than once but under ten times. The chain couples TRBV27 to TRBJ1-1, with D perhaps matching TRBD1 (5 bases). The CDR3 runs 15 residues. Trimming removed 5 bases from V and 1 base from J, with 14 bases in between. The germline V gene encodes CDR1 MNHEY and CDR2 SMNVEV (reference sequence). CDR3 nucleotides: TGTGCCAGCAGTACAATACCCACAGGGAACACTGAAGCTTTCTTT. Its translation is CASSTIPTGNTEAFF.